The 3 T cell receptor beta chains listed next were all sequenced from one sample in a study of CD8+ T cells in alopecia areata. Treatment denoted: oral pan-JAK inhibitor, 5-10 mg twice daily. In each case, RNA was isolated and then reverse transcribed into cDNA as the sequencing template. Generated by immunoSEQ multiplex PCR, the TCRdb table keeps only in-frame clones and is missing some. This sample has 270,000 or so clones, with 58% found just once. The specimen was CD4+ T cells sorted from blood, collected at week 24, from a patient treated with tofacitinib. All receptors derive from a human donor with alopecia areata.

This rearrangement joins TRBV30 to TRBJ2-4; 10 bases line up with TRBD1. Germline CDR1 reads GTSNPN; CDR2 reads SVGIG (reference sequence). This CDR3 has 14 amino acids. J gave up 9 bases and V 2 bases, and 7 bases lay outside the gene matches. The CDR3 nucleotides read TGTGCCTGGAGTAAGGGACAGGGGTTGGGCATTCAGTACTTC. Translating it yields CAWSKGQGLGIQYF. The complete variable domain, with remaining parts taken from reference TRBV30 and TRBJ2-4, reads SQTIHQWPATLVQPVGSPLSLECTVEGTSNPNLYWYRQAAGRGLQLLFYSVGIGQISSEVPQNLSASRPQDRQFILSSKKLLLSDSGFYLCAWSKGQGLGIQYFGAGTRLSVL.

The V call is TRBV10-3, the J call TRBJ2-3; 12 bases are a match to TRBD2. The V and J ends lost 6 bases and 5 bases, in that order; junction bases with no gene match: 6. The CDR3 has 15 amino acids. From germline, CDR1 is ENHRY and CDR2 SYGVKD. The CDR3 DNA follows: TGTGCCATCAGCCTAGCGGGGGGGCTGATAGATACGCAGTATTTT. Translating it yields CAISLAGGLIDTQYF.

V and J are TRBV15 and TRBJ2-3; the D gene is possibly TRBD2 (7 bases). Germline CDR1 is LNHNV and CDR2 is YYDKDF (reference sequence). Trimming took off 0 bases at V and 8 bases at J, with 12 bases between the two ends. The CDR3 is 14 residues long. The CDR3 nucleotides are TGTGCCACCAGCAGAGATAAAGGGGGGGCTACGCAGTATTTT. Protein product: CATSRDKGGATQYF.